The sequence of this T cell receptor (beta chain) was determined in a study of breast tumors, draining lymph nodes, adjacent tissues. MiXCR, applied by TCRdb to the multiplex PCR reads, yields one record per CDR3 protein. This sample has about 60,000 distinct CDR3 sequences, with around 52% found just once. CDR3 size: 15 residues. Germline V gene data show CDR1 as DFQATT and CDR2 as SNEGSKA (reference sequence). V lost 5 bases and J lost 5; bases outside the gene matches: 8. This clonotype occurred a few times. The V and J genes are TRBV20-1 and TRBJ2-7; 14 bases match TRBD2. The receptor was isolated from a female donor with breast cancer. Some clones in this sample may be carry-over from other donors' samples. The source material was breast tumor tissue. The CDR3 is CSAHGTSGRGHEQYF. CDR3 sequence (DNA): TGCAGTGCTCACGGGACTAGCGGGAGAGGCCACGAGCAGTACTTC.